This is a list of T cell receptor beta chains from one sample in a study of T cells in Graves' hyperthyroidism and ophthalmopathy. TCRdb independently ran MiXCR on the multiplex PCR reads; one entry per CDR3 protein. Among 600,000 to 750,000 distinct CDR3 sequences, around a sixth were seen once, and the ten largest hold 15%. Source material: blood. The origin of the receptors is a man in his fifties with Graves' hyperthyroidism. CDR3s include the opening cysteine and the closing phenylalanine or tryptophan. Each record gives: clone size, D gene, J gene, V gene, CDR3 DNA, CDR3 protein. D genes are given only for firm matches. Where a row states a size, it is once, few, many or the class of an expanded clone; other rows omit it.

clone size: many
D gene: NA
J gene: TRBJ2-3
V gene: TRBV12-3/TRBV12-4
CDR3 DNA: TGTGCCAGCAGTTTGAAGGCAGATACGCAGTATTTT
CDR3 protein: CASSLKADTQYF

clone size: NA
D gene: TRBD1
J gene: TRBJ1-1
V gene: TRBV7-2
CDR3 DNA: TGTGCCAGCAGTTATTTTCGGGACAGCGAAGCTTTCTTT
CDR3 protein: CASSYFRDSEAFF

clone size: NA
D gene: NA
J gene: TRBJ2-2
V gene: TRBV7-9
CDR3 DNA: TGTGCCAGCAGCTCCGTAGGAGGGTGGGAGCTGTTTTTT
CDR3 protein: CASSSVGGWELFF

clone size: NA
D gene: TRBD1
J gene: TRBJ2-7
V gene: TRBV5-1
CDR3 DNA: TGCGCCAGCAGCTACTGGACAGGGGCGGACTACGAGCAGTACTTC
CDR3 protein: CASSYWTGADYEQYF

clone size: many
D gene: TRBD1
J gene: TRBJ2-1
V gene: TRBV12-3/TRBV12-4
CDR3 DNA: TGTGCCAGCAGTGGGACAGGGTGGGGGACCTACAATGAGCAGTTCTTC
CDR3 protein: CASSGTGWGTYNEQFF

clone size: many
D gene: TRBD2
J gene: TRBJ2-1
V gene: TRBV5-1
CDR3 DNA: TGCGCCAGCAGCTTGATGCTAGCGGGAGGTATCAACAATGAGCAGTTCTTC
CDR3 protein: CASSLMLAGGINNEQFF

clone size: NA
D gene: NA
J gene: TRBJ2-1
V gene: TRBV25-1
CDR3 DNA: TGTGCCAGCAGTGAATTAGGGGTTGAGCAGTTCTTC
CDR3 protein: CASSELGVEQFF

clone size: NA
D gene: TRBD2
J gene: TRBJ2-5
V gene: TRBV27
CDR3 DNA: TGTGCCAGCAGCAACCCGAGACTAGCGGGAGGCCCGGAGACCCAGTACTTC
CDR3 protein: CASSNPRLAGGPETQYF

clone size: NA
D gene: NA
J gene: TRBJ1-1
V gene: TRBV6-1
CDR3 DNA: TGTGCCCTCCGGGGGGGCACTGAAGCTTTCTTT
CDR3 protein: CALRGGTEAFF

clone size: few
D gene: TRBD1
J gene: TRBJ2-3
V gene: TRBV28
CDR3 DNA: TGTGCCATGAAGGGGGCGGGCACAGATACGCAGTATTTT
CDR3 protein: CAMKGAGTDTQYF

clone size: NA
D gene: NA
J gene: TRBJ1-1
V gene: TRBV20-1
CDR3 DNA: TGCAGTCGGACAGTGAACACTGAAGCTTTCTTT
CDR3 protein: CSRTVNTEAFF

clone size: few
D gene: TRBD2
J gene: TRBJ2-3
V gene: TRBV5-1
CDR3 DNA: TGCGCCAGCAGCTTCAGGACTAGCGCGACCACAGATACGCAGTATTTT
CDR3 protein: CASSFRTSATTDTQYF

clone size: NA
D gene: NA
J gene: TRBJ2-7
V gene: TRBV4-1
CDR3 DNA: TGCGCCAGCAGCCAAGTCTCCGGGGAATCCTACGAGCAGTACTTC
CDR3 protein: CASSQVSGESYEQYF

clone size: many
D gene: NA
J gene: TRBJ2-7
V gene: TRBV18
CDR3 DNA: TGTGCCAGCTCACCTACAGGGACCTACGAGCAGTACTTC
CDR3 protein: CASSPTGTYEQYF

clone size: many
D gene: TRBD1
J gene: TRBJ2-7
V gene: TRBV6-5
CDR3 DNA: TGTGCCAGCAGTTACTCGGGACAGGGCTTCCACGAGCAGTACTTC
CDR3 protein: CASSYSGQGFHEQYF

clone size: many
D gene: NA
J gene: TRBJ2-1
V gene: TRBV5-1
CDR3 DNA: TGCGCCAGCAGCGCATTGGACAGTTACAATGAGCAGTTCTTC
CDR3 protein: CASSALDSYNEQFF

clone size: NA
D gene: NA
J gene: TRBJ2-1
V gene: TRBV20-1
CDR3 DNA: TGCAGTGCTAGAGATCTCGTTTTTGACAGCTACAATGAGCAGTTCTTC
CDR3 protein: CSARDLVFDSYNEQFF

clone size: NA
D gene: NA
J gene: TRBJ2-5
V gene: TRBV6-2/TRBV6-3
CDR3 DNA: TGTGCCAGCAGTGGGGCGGGCCAAGAGACCCAGTACTTC
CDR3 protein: CASSGAGQETQYF

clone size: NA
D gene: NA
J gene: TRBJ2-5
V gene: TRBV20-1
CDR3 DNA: TGCAGTGCAGTAGCTGCGCTGGGGGGCCACCCCCCCCAGTACTTC
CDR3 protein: CSAVAALGGHPPQYF

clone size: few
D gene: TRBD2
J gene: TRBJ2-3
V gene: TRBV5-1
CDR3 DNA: TGCGCCAGCAGCTTGAATCCCGGTGCGGGAGGGGCAGATACGCAGTATTTT
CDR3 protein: CASSLNPGAGGADTQYF

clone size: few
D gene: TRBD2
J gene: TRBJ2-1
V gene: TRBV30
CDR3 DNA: TGTGCCTGGAGTCCCTATCTAGCGGGAGTTGGCAATGAGCAGTTCTTC
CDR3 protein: CAWSPYLAGVGNEQFF

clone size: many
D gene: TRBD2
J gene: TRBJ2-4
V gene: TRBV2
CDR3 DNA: TGTGCCAGCTTGAGCGGGAGTTGGGACATTCAGTACTTC
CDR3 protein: CASLSGSWDIQYF

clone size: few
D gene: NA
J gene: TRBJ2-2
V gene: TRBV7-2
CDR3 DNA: TGTGCCAGCAGCTTAGTACAATTGGGTAACACCGGGGAGCTGTTTTTT
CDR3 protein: CASSLVQLGNTGELFF

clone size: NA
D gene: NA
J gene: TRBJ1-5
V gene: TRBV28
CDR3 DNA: TGTGCCAGCATATGGGAACGTTTTGGGCCCCAGCATTTT
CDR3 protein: CASIWERFGPQHF

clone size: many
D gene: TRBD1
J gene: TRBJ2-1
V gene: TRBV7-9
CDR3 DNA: TGTGCCAGCGGGAGGCAGGGGGCTTTCCTAGGGCACAATGAGCAGTTCTTC
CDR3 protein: CASGRQGAFLGHNEQFF

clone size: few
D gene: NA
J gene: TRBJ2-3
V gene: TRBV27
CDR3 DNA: TGTGCCAGCTCTAGTCGCAGTTGGGCGGCAGAGGGGCTGAGGGATACGCAGTATTTT
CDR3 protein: CASSSRSWAAEGLRDTQYF

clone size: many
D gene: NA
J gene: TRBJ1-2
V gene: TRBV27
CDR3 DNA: TGTGCCAGCAGTTTAAGGGGGGGAAGTATTTATGGCTACACCTTC
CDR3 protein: CASSLRGGSIYGYTF

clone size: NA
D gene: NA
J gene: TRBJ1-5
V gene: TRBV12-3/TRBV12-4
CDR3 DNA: TGTGCCAGCGGTTTTCACGGTCAGCCCCAGCATTTT
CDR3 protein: CASGFHGQPQHF

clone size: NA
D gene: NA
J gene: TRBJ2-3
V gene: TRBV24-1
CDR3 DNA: TGTGCCACCACTCCGGGCCCTGAGACAGATACGCAGTATTTT
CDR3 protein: CATTPGPETDTQYF

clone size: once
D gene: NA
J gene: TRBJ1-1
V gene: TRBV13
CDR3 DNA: TGTGCCAGCAGCGAGACTGGGAATAACACTGAAGCTTTCTTT
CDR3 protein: CASSETGNNTEAFF

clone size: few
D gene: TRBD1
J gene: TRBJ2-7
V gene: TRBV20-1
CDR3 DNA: TGCAGTGTAAAGGACAGGGCCTCCTACGAGCAGTACTTC
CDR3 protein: CSVKDRASYEQYF

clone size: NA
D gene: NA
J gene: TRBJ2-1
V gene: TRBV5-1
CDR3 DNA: TGCGCCAGCAGCCTTAGAAGGGACGGACCATCCTACAATGAGCAGTTCTTC
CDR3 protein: CASSLRRDGPSYNEQFF

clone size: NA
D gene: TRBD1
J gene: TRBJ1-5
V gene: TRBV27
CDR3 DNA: TGTGCCAGCAGTTCCGGACAGGGCCCTAGCAATCAGCCCCAGCATTTT
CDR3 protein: CASSSGQGPSNQPQHF

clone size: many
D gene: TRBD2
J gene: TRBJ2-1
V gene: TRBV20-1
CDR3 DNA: TGCAGTGCCCGGGGTACTAGCGGGAGGACCCACAATGAGCAGTTCTTC
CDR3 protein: CSARGTSGRTHNEQFF

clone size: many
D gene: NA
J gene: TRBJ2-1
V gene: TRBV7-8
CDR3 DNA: TGTGCCAGCAGCCAAAGACAGCTTACTAATGACAATGAGCAGTTCTTC
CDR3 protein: CASSQRQLTNDNEQFF

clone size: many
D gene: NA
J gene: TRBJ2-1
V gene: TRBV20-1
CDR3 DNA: TGCAGTGCTAGCGTTTCTAGCGCCATTAATGAGCAGTTCTTC
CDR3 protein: CSASVSSAINEQFF

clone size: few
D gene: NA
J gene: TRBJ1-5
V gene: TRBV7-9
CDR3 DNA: TGTGCCAGCAGCCAATGGGACGGGCCCGATCAGCCCCAGCATTTT
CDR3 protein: CASSQWDGPDQPQHF

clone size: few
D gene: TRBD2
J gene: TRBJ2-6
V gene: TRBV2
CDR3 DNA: TGTGCCAGCAGAAAGGGACTAGCGGTGATCTCTGGGGCCAACGTCCTGACTTTC
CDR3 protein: CASRKGLAVISGANVLTF

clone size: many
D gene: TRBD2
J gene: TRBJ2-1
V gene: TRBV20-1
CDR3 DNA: TGCAGTGCTAGAGATAAAGCGGGATGGGCTATTGACAATGAGCAGTTCTTC
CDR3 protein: CSARDKAGWAIDNEQFF

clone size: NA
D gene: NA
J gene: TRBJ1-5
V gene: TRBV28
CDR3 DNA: TGTGCCAGCAGTTTCGCTCAGCCCCAGCATTTT
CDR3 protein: CASSFAQPQHF

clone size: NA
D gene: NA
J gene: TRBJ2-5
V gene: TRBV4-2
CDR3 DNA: TGTGCCAGCAGCCAAGATCTGTACGGACAAGAGACCCAGTACTTC
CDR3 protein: CASSQDLYGQETQYF

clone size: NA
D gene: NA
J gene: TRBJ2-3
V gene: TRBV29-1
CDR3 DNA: TGCAGCGTTGTCACCGGGATCACAGATACGCAGTATTTT
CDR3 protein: CSVVTGITDTQYF

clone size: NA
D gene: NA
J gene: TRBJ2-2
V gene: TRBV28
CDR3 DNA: TGTGCCAGCGGGGGTTTTCCCGGGGAGCTGTTTTTT
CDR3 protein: CASGGFPGELFF

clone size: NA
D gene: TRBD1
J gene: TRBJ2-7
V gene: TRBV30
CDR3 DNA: TGTGCCTGTACGACAGGGGCGCGGGACGAGCAGTACTTC
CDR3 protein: CACTTGARDEQYF

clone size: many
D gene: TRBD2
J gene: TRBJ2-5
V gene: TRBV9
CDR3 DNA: TGTGCCAGCAGCGTAGGACTAGCGGAGTTGGGAGAGACCCAGTACTTC
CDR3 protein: CASSVGLAELGETQYF

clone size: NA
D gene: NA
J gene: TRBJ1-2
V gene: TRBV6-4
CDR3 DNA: TGTGCCAGCAGTCCTTCACCGGGTCTAGGAGGCTACACCTTC
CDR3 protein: CASSPSPGLGGYTF